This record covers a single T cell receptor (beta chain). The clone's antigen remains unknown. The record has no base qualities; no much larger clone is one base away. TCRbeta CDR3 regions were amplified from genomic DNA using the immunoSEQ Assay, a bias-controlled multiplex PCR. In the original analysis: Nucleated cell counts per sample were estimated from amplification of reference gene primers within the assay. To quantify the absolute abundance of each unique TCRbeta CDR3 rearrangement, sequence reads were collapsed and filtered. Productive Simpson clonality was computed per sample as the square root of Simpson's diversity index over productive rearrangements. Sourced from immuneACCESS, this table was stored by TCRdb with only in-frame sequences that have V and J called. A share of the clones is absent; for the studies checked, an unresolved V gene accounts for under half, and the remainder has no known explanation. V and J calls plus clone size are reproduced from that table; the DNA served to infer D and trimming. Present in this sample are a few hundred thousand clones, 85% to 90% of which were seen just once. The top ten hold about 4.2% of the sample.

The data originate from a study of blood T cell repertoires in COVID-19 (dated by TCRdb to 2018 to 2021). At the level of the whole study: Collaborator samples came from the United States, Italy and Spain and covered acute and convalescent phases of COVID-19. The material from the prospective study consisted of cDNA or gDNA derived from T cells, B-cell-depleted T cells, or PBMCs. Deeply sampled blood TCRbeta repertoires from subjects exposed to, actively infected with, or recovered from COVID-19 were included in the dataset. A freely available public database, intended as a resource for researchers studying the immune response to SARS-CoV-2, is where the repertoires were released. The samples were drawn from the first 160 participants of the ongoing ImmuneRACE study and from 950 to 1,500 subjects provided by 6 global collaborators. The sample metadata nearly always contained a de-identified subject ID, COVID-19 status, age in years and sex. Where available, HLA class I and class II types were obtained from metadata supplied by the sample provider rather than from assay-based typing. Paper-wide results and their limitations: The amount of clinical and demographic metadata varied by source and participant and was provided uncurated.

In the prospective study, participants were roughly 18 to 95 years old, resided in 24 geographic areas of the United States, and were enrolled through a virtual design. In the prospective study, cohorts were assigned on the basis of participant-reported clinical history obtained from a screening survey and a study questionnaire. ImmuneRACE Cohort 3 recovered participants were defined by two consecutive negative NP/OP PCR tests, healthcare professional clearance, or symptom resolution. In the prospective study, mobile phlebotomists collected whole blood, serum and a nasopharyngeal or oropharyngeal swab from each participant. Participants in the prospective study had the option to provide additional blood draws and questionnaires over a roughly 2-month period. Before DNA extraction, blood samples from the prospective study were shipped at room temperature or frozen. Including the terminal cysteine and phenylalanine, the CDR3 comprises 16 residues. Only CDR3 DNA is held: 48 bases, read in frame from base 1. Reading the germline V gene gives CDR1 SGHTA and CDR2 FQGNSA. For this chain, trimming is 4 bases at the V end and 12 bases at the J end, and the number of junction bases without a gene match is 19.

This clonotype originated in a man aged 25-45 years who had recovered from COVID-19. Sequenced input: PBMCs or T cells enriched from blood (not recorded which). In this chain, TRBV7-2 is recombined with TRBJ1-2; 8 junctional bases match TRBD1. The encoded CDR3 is CASSSNPTGAILPDTF. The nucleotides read TGTGCCAGCAGCTCAAACCCGACAGGGGCGATCCTCCCAGACACCTTC.